The next 8 T cell receptor beta chains were all read from a single sample in a study of T cells in Graves' hyperthyroidism and ophthalmopathy. The investigators amplified TCR beta CDR3 regions from RNA transcripts. A set of HTBI primers served as the primers for a first-round RT-PCR of the TCR CDR3. TCRdb used MiXCR to reprocess the multiplex PCR reads, holding one entry per CDR3 protein. Counted here are about 410,000 distinct CDR3 sequences, around 13% occurring once; the ten biggest clones make up 15% to 20%. The specimen was blood. The origin of the receptors is a woman between 25 and 40 years old with Graves' ophthalmopathy.

At least ten counts were recorded for this clonotype. This rearrangement joins TRBV9 to TRBJ1-2, with D tentatively TRBD1 (6 bases). V was cut by 0 bases and J by 2 bases, with 8 bases left in between. This CDR3 spans 14 amino acids. Germline CDR1 SGDLS, CDR2 YYNGEE. CDR3 DNA sequence: TGTGCCAGCAGCGTAGATCAGGGGAACTATGGCTACACCTTC. Its protein product is CASSVDQGNYGYTF.

This clonotype was recorded a few times. This chain connects TRBV6-1 to TRBJ2-2; D might be TRBD2 (6 bases). The CDR3 length is 13 residues. Trimming took 11 bases from V and 6 from J, leaving 16 bases between them. Per germline, CDR1 MNHNS and CDR2 SASEGT. As DNA, the CDR3 is TGTGCCGGCCTCTCACCGGGGGCCGGGGAGCTGTTTTTT. This codes for CAGLSPGAGELFF.

This chain uses TRBV4-2 with TRBJ1-2, with 7 bases fitting TRBD1. CDR3 length equals 15 residues. Germline V gives CDR1 LGHNA, CDR2 YNFKEQ. The V gene end was trimmed by 2 bases and the J gene end by 0 bases; junction bases not matched to a gene: 3. DNA for the CDR3: TGTGCCAGCAGCCAATTAACAGGGGCTAACTATGGCTACACCTTC. It codes for CASSQLTGANYGYTF.

This clonotype was counted at least ten times. The gene calls are TRBV24-1 and TRBJ2-7; D gene unclear. CDR1 is KGHDR and CDR2 is SFDVKD in the germline V gene. The CDR3 is 13 amino acids. The V gene lost 4 bases and the J gene lost 4 bases, with 10 bases spanning the gap. CDR3 region: CATSEGSKYEQYF. CDR3 in DNA: TGTGCCACCAGTGAAGGCAGCAAGTACGAGCAGTACTTC.

This clonotype appeared many times. The chain carries TRBV29-1 and TRBJ2-1, with D tentatively TRBD1 (5 bases). The V gene lost 6 bases and the J gene lost 4 bases, with 13 bases spanning the gap. Germline CDR1 and CDR2: SQVTM and ANQGSEA. The CDR3 spans 13 residues. The CDR3 protein is CSVYRPAYNEQFF. In DNA form, the CDR3 reads TGCAGCGTATACAGGCCTGCGTACAATGAGCAGTTCTTC.

This clonotype was detected many times. V and J are TRBV12-3 or TRBV12-4 and TRBJ1-1; tentatively, D is TRBD1 (5 bases). With 2 bases removed from V and 0 bases from J, the gap between germline ends came to 10 bases. The CDR3 consists of 15 residues. CDR3 nucleotide sequence: TGTGCCAGCAGTTTACCGGGACCGATGAACACTGAAGCTTTCTTT. Protein: CASSLPGPMNTEAFF.

The chain carries TRBV20-1 and TRBJ1-2; D remains ambiguous. V was clipped by 3 bases and J by 2 bases, with 7 bases between them. Germline V gives CDR1 DFQATT, CDR2 SNEGSKA (reference sequence). There are 12 residues in the CDR3. Here the CDR3 DNA reads TGCAGTGCTAGTTCCGGGAACTATGGCTACACCTTC. Its protein is CSASSGNYGYTF.

Notes on this clonotype: This may stem from a read error, because a much larger clone lies one nucleotide away. The rearrangement links TRBV6-2 or TRBV6-3 to TRBJ2-7, with D unresolved. With 5 bases removed from V and 3 bases from J, the gap between germline ends came to 11 bases. From germline, CDR1 is MNHEY and CDR2 SVGEGT. CDR3 length: 13 residues. DNA of the CDR3: TGTGCCAGCAGTATCAGAAACAGCTACGAGCAGTACTTC. Translated, it gives CASSIRNSYEQYF.